A single sample gave rise to the 27 T cell receptor beta chains below, sequenced in a study of cytomegalovirus exposure and HLA in healthy donors. The PCR employed 60 Vbeta primers together with 13 Jbeta primers. Assay used: immunoSEQ multiplex PCR; TCRdb lists only in-frame clones, some missing. The sample yields approximately 190,000 clones, 65% to 90% seen once. The specimen was PBMCs. The source of these receptors is a man aged 35-49 years in good health and CMV-seropositive.

The V gene is TRBV19, the J gene TRBJ2-1; perhaps TRBD1 as D (6 bases). V lost 9 bases, J lost 6 bases, and 12 bases lay in between. The CDR3 is 12 residues long. CDR1 is LNHDA and CDR2 is SQIVND in the germline V gene (reference sequence). The CDR3 loop reads CASRTGINEQFF. CDR3 in DNA: TGTGCCAGCAGAACAGGGATCAATGAGCAGTTCTTC.

This chain connects TRBV25-1 to TRBJ1-3, with a possible D match to TRBD1 (5 bases). Germline V gives CDR1 MGHDK, CDR2 SYGVNS. The CDR3 runs 12 residues. V was trimmed by 8 bases and J by 4 bases, leaving 9 bases between them. CDR3 bases: TGTGCCAGCGGGGGGGTGGGAAACACCATATATTTT. It codes for CASGGVGNTIYF.

The V gene is TRBV7-9, the J gene TRBJ1-2; 7 positions agree with TRBD1. J was trimmed by 5 bases and V by 5 bases; bases with no gene match: 5. Germline V CDR1 and CDR2: SEHNR, FQNEAQ (reference sequence). The CDR3 loop spans 13 amino acids. In DNA form, the CDR3 reads TGTGCCAGCAGCCCGACAGGGAAGTATGGCTACACCTTC. As protein: CASSPTGKYGYTF.

V is TRBV11-2 and J is TRBJ2-7; weak D call: TRBD1 (5 bases). The V and J ends lost 9 bases and 2 bases respectively, with 14 bases between them. The CDR3 spans 13 residues. CDR1 and CDR2 from the germline V gene are SGHAT and FQNNGV. The CDR3 here is CASESGNTYEQYF. The CDR3 region has the DNA TGTGCCAGTGAATCAGGGAACACCTACGAGCAGTACTTC. Filled out from reference TRBV11-2 and TRBJ2-7, the complete variable domain reads EAGVAQSPRYKIIEKRQSVAFWCNPISGHATLYWYQQILGQGPKLLIQFQNNGVVDDSQLPKDRFSAERLKGVDSTLKIQPAKLEDSAVYLCASESGNTYEQYFGPGTRLTVT.

V and J are TRBV6-1 and TRBJ2-3; 11 bases map to TRBD2. The junction had 5 bases not matched to a gene; V was cut back by 5 bases and J by 4 bases. CDR1 MNHNS and CDR2 SASEGT come from the germline V gene. CDR3 size: 15 residues. CDR3 amino acids: CASSLAGGLADTQYF. For the CDR3, the DNA is TGTGCCAGCAGTTTAGCGGGGGGGCTGGCAGATACGCAGTATTTT.

The rearrangement joins TRBV7-2 to TRBJ2-2, with D possibly being TRBD1 (6 bases). In germline, CDR1 is SGHTA, CDR2 FQGNSA. The CDR3 is 15 residues long. Trimming left V 5 bases short and J 1 base short, with 11 bases between. The CDR3 nucleotides read TGTGCCAGCAGCCGACAGGTGGAGAACACCGGGGAGCTGTTTTTT. Translated: CASSRQVENTGELFF.

This rearrangement joins TRBV5-1 to TRBJ2-2, with D possibly TRBD2 on 6 matching bases. Trimming removed 3 bases from V and 4 bases from J, with 16 bases in between. This CDR3 has 16 amino acids. In germline, CDR1 is SGHRS, CDR2 YFSETQ. CDR3 coding DNA: TGCGCCAGCAGCTCCTCCGCCGGGACTTTCACCGGGGAGCTGTTTTTT. Protein sequence: CASSSSAGTFTGELFF.

The V gene is TRBV21-1, the J gene TRBJ2-7; the table's D call, TRBD2, has no DNA check behind it. TRBV21-1 is annotated as a pseudogene. The CDR3 covers 19 residues. In nucleotides, the CDR3 is TGTGCCAGCAGCGCCGGGGGGACTAGCCGGGATCCTCCCTCCTACGAGCAGTACTTC. Amino acid sequence: CASSAGGTSRDPPSYEQYF.

In nucleotides, the CDR3 is TGTGCCAGTAGTAGAGAAGGGACTAGCGGGCCAGATACGCAGTATTTT. Protein sequence: CASSREGTSGPDTQYF. This chain joins TRBV19 and TRBJ2-3, with TRBD2 matching over 12 bases. With 4 bases clipped from V and 4 bases from J, the junction kept 6 bases outside the gene matches. The germline gives CDR1 LNHDA, CDR2 SQIVND (reference sequence). The CDR3 has 16 residues.

V is TRBV4-2 and J is TRBJ2-1; 7 bases are shared with TRBD1. V gave up 0 bases and J gave up 5 bases; unmatched junction bases: 10. The CDR3 runs to 17 residues. Germline lookup yields CDR1 LGHNA and CDR2 YNFKEQ. Here the CDR3 reads CASSQDPTDRRDNEQFF. The CDR3 DNA sequence: TGTGCCAGCAGCCAAGACCCCACGGACAGGCGAGACAATGAGCAGTTCTTC.

In its sample, this clone was seen once. The V and J genes are TRBV19 and TRBJ2-7; a possible D gene is TRBD2 (6 bases). In germline, CDR1 is LNHDA, CDR2 SQIVND (reference sequence). V was clipped by 1 base and J by 1 base, with 11 bases between them. CDR3 length: 15 amino acids. The CDR3 DNA sequence: TGTGCCAGTAGTATAGGTCTAGCGAAATCCTACGAGCAGTACTTC. Residues: CASSIGLAKSYEQYF.

This chain connects TRBV27 to TRBJ2-7, with 8 bases lining up with TRBD1. The CDR3 length is 15 residues. J was trimmed by 3 bases and V by 0 bases; bases with no gene match: 4. Germline loops: CDR1 MNHEY, CDR2 SMNVEV (reference sequence). The CDR3 nucleotides read TGTGCCAGCAGTTTATCGGCAGGGGGCTACTACGAGCAGTACTTC. Protein: CASSLSAGGYYEQYF.

This clone was picked up one time. This sequence joins TRBV9 and TRBJ1-2, with TRBD1 matching over 12 bases. J lost 2 bases, V lost 3 bases, and 8 bases had no gene match. The CDR3 sequence is 17 residues long. Germline-derived CDR1 and CDR2 are SGDLS and YYNGEE. The CDR3 bases are TGTGCCAGCAGCGAGCCCGGGGACAGGGGGCGGAACTATGGCTACACCTTC. This gives the protein CASSEPGDRGRNYGYTF.

CDR3 amino acids: CASSPQQGSSYEQYF. The CDR3 DNA follows: TGTGCCAGCAGCCCCCAACAGGGTTCCTCCTACGAGCAGTACTTC. The chain links TRBV7-2 to TRBJ2-7, with D maybe TRBD1 (6 bases). Germline V lookup: CDR1 SGHTA, CDR2 FQGNSA. V dropped 5 bases and J dropped 0 bases, with 14 bases sitting between them. The CDR3 sequence is 15 residues long.

This clone was picked up a small number of times. The V gene is TRBV6-5, the J gene TRBJ2-7; TRBD1 agrees at 8 bases. The CDR3 runs to 14 residues. The V gene end was trimmed by 2 bases and the J gene end by 2 bases; junction bases not matched to a gene: 2. Germline assignment: CDR1 MNHEY and CDR2 SVGAGI. The CDR3 reads CASSYRTGTYEQYF. The CDR3 DNA reads TGTGCCAGCAGTTACAGGACAGGGACCTACGAGCAGTACTTC.

V is TRBV19 and J is TRBJ2-5; 7 bases are a match to TRBD1. The germline V gene encodes CDR1 LNHDA and CDR2 SQIVND (reference sequence). This CDR3 spans 14 amino acids. Trimming at V came to 10 bases and at J to 7 bases, leaving 15 bases not matched to a gene. DNA for the CDR3: TGTGCCACCACTCCCAGGGGGTTATCCGGGACCCAGTACTTC. Residues: CATTPRGLSGTQYF.

V is TRBV12-5 and J is TRBJ2-7; TRBD1 matches 9 bases. After removal of 6 bases from V and 3 bases from J, the junction contained 9 bases not matched to a gene. The CDR3 consists of 15 residues. Germline V gives CDR1 LGHNT, CDR2 FRNRAP. This chain's CDR3 is CASGPPTGGYYEQYF. The DNA of the CDR3 is TGTGCTAGTGGCCCGCCGACAGGGGGTTACTACGAGCAGTACTTC.

The rearrangement links TRBV19 to TRBJ1-4, with 8 bases that match TRBD1. Germline V gives CDR1 LNHDA, CDR2 SQIVND (reference sequence). This CDR3 has 16 residues. J gave up 0 bases and V 6 bases, and 6 bases lay outside the gene matches. The CDR3 coding sequence is TGTGCCAGTAGGTCCCCAGGGGGCTCAACTAATGAAAAACTGTTTTTT. It specifies CASRSPGGSTNEKLFF.

The CDR3 is CASSLRGSTEAFF. For the CDR3, the DNA is TGTGCCAGCAGTTTACGAGGGAGTACTGAAGCTTTCTTT. V gene TRBV27 combines with J gene TRBJ1-1, with D unresolved. From germline, CDR1 is MNHEY and CDR2 SMNVEV (reference sequence). The V end lost 2 bases, the J end lost 5 bases, and 9 bases lay between the germline ends. The CDR3 loop spans 13 amino acids.

V and J are TRBV15 and TRBJ2-5; 9 nucleotides align to TRBD2. Germline V gene data show CDR1 as LNHNV and CDR2 as YYDKDF (reference sequence). This CDR3 has 17 amino acids. The V and J ends lost 1 base and 2 bases, in that order; junction bases with no gene match: 8. CDR3 in amino acids: CATSRGGSGGRQETQYF. The CDR3 nucleotides read TGTGCCACCAGCAGAGGAGGAAGCGGGGGGCGGCAAGAGACCCAGTACTTC. The whole variable domain, filled in from reference TRBV15 and TRBJ2-5, reads DAMVIQNPRYQVTQFGKPVTLSCSQTLNHNVMYWYQQKSSQAPKLLFHYYDKDFNNEADTPDNFQSRRPNTSFCFLDIRSPGLGDTAMYLCATSRGGSGGRQETQYFGPGTRLLVL.

This clone was counted only a few times. The chain uses TRBV4-3 and TRBJ2-1, with a possible D match to TRBD2 (5 bases). Germline V CDR1 and CDR2: LGHNA, YSLEER. The CDR3 totals 13 residues. V gave up 5 bases and J gave up 4 bases, with 9 bases separating them. CDR3 nucleotide sequence: TGCGCCAGCAGCGCCGGACTGTACAATGAGCAGTTCTTC. This sequence encodes CASSAGLYNEQFF.

This clone was counted a few times. The chain joins TRBV2 to TRBJ2-1; D unclear. CDR3 length: 13 amino acids. The germline CDR1 and CDR2 sequences are SNHLY and FYNNEI. The ends were cut back, 6 bases at V and 9 bases at J, with 15 bases in the middle. The chain's CDR3 is CASSPNSQFEQFF. CDR3 coding DNA: TGTGCCAGCAGCCCCAACTCACAGTTTGAGCAGTTCTTC.

In this sample, this clone turned up a few times. The J gene is TRBJ1-5, the V gene TRBV21-1; whether TRBD1, the table's D call, matches the DNA was not checked. TRBV21-1 is a listed pseudogene. The CDR3 consists of 17 residues. The CDR3 DNA reads TGTGCCAGCACCGAAACGGTCAGGGACAGCTCATTGAAGTCCCAGCATTTT. It codes for CASTETVRDSSLKSQHF.

The CDR3 DNA reads as TGTGCCAGCAGTTCTGAAACGACAGGGGTGAACACTGAAGCTTTCTTT. It translates to CASSSETTGVNTEAFF. The chain uses TRBV27 and TRBJ1-1; 8 bases fit TRBD1. The CDR3 has 16 residues. Trimming at V came to 4 bases and at J to 0 bases, leaving 7 bases not matched to a gene. The V gene's germline CDR1 is MNHEY and CDR2 SMNVEV (reference sequence).

The table lists this clone with a few counts. The genes are TRBV9 and TRBJ2-5; 16 bases fit TRBD2. CDR1 is SGDLS and CDR2 is YYNGEE in the germline V gene. The CDR3 has 15 residues. V trimming: 4 bases; J trimming: 10 bases; junction bases outside the gene matches: 7. CDR3 sequence (DNA): TGTGCCAGCAGCCTGGGGACTAGCGGGGGGGCGGGCCAGTACTTC. Encoded protein: CASSLGTSGGAGQYF.

The chain links TRBV6-5 to TRBJ1-6, with TRBD1 identical over 7 bases. The CDR3 is 14 amino acids. V gave up 6 bases and J gave up 13 bases; unmatched junction bases: 12. CDR1 is MNHEY and CDR2 is SVGAGI in the germline V gene. This chain's CDR3 is CASRGTAQYAPLHF. DNA for the CDR3: TGTGCCAGCAGGGGGACAGCACAGTATGCTCCCCTCCACTTT.

The chain links TRBV10-3 to TRBJ1-2; 12 nucleotides match TRBD1. CDR3 length equals 16 residues. The ends lost 6 bases at V and 4 bases at J; junction bases unmatched: 9. Germline V CDR1 and CDR2: ENHRY, SYGVKD. The CDR3 here is CAISPGQGAGGYGYTF. CDR3 coding DNA: TGTGCCATCAGCCCGGGACAGGGGGCGGGTGGCTATGGCTACACCTTC.